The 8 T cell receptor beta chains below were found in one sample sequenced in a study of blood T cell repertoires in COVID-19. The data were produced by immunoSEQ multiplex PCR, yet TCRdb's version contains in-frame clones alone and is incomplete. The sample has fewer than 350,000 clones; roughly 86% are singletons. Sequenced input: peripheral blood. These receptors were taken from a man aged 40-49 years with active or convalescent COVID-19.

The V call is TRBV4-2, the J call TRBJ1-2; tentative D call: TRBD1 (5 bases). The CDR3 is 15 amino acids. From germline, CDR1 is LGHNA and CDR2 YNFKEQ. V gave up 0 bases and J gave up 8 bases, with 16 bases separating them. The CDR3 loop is CASSQDRGEVRGYTF. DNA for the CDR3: TGTGCCAGCAGCCAAGATCGGGGGGAAGTGCGGGGCTACACCTTC.

The CDR3 loop is CASSPPGTGNYEQYF. The CDR3 DNA is TGTGCCAGCAGTCCACCCGGGACAGGGAACTACGAGCAGTACTTC. J is TRBJ2-7 and V is TRBV25-1; the match to TRBD1 covers 9 bases. V was pared by 5 bases and J by 3 bases, with 8 bases of the junction left unmatched. Germline CDR1 and CDR2: MGHDK and SYGVNS. This CDR3 comprises 15 residues.

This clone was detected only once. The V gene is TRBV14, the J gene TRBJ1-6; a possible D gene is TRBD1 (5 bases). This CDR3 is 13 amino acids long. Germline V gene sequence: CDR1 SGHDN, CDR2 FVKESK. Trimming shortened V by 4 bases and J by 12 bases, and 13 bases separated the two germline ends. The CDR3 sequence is CASSPQTRVPLHF. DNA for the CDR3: TGTGCCAGCAGCCCCCAGACCAGGGTACCCCTCCACTTT. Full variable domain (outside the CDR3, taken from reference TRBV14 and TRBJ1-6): EAGVTQFPSHSVIEKGQTVTLRCDPISGHDNLYWYRRVMGKEIKFLLHFVKESKQDESGMPNNRFLAERTGGTYSTLKVQPAELEDSGVYFCASSPQTRVPLHFGNGTRLTVT.

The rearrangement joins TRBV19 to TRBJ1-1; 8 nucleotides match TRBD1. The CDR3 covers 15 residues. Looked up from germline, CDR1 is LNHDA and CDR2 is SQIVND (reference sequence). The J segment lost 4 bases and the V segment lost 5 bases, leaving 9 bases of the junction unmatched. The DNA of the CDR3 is TGTGCCAGTAGTGCTGCGGCGACAGGGGTCACTGAAGCTTTCTTT. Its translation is CASSAAATGVTEAFF.

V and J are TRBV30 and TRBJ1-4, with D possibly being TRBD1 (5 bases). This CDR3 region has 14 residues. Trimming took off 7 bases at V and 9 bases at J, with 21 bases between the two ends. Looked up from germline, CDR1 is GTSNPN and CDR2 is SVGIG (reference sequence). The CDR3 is CAYEAGQKGKKLFF. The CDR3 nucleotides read TGTGCCTACGAAGCCGGACAAAAGGGGAAAAAACTGTTTTTT. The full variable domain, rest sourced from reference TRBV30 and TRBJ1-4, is SQTIHQWPATLVQPVGSPLSLECTVEGTSNPNLYWYRQAAGRGLQLLFYSVGIGQISSEVPQNLSASRPQDRQFILSSKKLLLSDSGFYLCAYEAGQKGKKLFFGSGTQLSVL.

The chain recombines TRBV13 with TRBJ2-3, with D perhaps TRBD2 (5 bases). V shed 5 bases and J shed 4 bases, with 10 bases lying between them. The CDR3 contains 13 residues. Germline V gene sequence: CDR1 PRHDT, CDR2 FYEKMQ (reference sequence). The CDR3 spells CASSPERSDTQYF. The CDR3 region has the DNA TGTGCCAGCAGCCCCGAGCGGTCAGATACGCAGTATTTT.

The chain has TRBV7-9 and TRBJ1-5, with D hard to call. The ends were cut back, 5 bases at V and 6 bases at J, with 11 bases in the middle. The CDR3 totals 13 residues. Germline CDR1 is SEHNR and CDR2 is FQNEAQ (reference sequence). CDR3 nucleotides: TGTGCCAGCAGCCCCGGTGGTGGTCAGCCCCAGCATTTT. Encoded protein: CASSPGGGQPQHF.

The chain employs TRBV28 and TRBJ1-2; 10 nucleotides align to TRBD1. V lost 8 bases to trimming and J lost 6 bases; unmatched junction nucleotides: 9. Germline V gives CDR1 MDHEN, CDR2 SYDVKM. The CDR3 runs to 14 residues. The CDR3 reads CASGTGASYNGYTF. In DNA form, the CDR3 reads TGTGCCAGCGGGACAGGGGCCTCGTACAATGGCTACACCTTC.